The present entry profiles one TCR beta chain with its context. Its antigen is still unknown. The isolated RNA, all of it, was reverse transcribed, so expressed TCRB transcripts were what got sequenced. Sequencing was performed with immunoSEQ multiplex PCR; in TCRdb, only in-frame clones are kept and a portion is missing. Of some 700,000 clones in the sample, roughly 13% were seen once. This sample was taken from a study of beta chain features in type 1 diabetes. Study-wide findings and caveats: TCRB CDR3s from Type 1 diabetes patients were moderately but significantly shorter in all four CD4+ subsets.

Looked up from germline, CDR1 is SGHDT and CDR2 is YYEEEE. The CDR3 is made up of 13 amino acids. V lost 0 bases and J lost 5, with 8 bases in between. The sequenced material came from naive CD4+ T cells from blood. This sequence joins TRBV5-6 and TRBJ2-5; unclear D gene. The sequence derives from a man aged 18 to 30 with type 1 diabetes. CDR3 region: CASSLEAIETQYF. DNA of the CDR3: TGTGCCAGCAGCTTGGAGGCAATTGAGACCCAGTACTTC.